The sequence of this TCR beta chain was determined in a study of cytomegalovirus exposure and HLA in healthy donors. Between the trimmed V and J ends, which lost 5 bases and 9 bases, there was a span of 23 bases. The length of the CDR3 is 16 residues. The germline gives CDR1 SGHAT, CDR2 FQNNGV. In its sample, this clone was seen once. PCR involved 60 Vbeta and 13 Jbeta primers. Sequencing used immunoSEQ multiplex PCR; TCRdb keeps in-frame clones, though not all of them. The sample gives some 150,000 clones, roughly nine tenths of which show up once; 0.75% to 0.95% is in the top ten. This sequence originates from a woman under 40 in good health and CMV-seronegative. Material: PBMCs. V and J are TRBV11-2 and TRBJ2-4; possibly TRBD2 for D (5 bases). CDR3 loop: CASSPLRGRANSIQYF. CDR3 bases: TGTGCCAGCAGCCCTCTCCGAGGGCGCGCTAACAGCATTCAGTACTTC.